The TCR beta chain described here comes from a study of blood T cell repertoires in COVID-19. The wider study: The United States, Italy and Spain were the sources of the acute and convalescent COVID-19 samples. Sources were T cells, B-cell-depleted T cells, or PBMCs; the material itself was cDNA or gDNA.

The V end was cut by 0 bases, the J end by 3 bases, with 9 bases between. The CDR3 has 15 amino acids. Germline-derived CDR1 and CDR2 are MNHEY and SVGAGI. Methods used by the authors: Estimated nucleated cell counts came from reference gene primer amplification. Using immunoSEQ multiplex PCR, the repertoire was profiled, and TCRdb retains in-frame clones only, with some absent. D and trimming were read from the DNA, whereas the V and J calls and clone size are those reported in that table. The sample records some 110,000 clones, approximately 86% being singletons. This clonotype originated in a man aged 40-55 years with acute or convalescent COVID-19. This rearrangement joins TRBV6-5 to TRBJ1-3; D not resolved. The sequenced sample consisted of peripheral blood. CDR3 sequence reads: CASSYSISHGNTIYF. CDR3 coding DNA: TGTGCCAGCAGTTACTCGATCAGTCATGGAAACACCATATATTTT.